One sample yielded the 4 T cell receptor beta chains listed below, sequenced in a study of PD-L1 blockade in urothelial cancer. The table came from immunoSEQ multiplex PCR; TCRdb's copy has only in-frame clones and leaves some out. This sample yields around 100,000 clones, of which 70% to 85% are seen a single time; 2% to 2.5% belongs to the top ten. The sample in question was PBMCs, obtained around atezolizumab (anti-PD-L1) treatment. All receptors derive from a man aged 45-65 years with urothelial cancer.

This chain uses TRBV27 with TRBJ2-1, with TRBD2 matching 8 bases. Germline values: CDR1 MNHEY, CDR2 SMNVEV (reference sequence). This CDR3 is 16 amino acids long. Trimming at V came to 5 bases and at J to 0 bases, leaving 6 bases not matched to a gene. DNA for the CDR3: TGTGCCAGCAGTCCGGGACTAGTGTACTCCTACAATGAGCAGTTCTTC. It is translated as CASSPGLVYSYNEQFF.

CDR3 DNA: TGTGCCAGCAGTGAACCCTCGAGGGAGCAGTACTTC. Its translation: CASSEPSREQYF. This chain joins TRBV6-1 and TRBJ2-7; D gene ambiguous. The length of the CDR3 is 12 residues. CDR1 and CDR2 from the germline V gene are MNHNS and SASEGT. V shed 2 bases and J shed 7 bases, with 9 bases lying between them.

The chain joins TRBV7-9 to TRBJ1-3; possibly TRBD1 for D (5 bases). Between the trimmed V and J ends, which lost 10 bases and 0 bases, there was a span of 16 bases. Per the germline V gene, CDR1 is SEHNR and CDR2 is FQNEAQ (reference sequence). The CDR3 has 15 residues. CDR3 coding DNA: TGTGCCACCCTTCTCGGGGGTCACTCTGGAAACACCATATATTTT. Translating gives CATLLGGHSGNTIYF.

The rearrangement joins TRBV18 to TRBJ1-5, with 10 bases aligning to TRBD1. This CDR3 has 18 amino acids. The germline V gene encodes CDR1 KGHSH and CDR2 LQKENI. Losses at the gene ends were 3 bases for V and 1 base for J; bases not matched to a gene: 9. CDR3 sequence: CASSPGDRGVISNQPQHF. In nucleotides, the CDR3 is TGTGCCAGCTCACCGGGGGACAGGGGCGTTATCAGCAATCAGCCCCAGCATTTT.